These 10 T cell receptor beta chains came from one sample sequenced in a study of beta chain features in type 1 diabetes. Investigators reverse transcribed all isolated RNA, so they sequenced expressed TCRB transcripts. Method: immunoSEQ multiplex PCR; TCRdb's copy keeps in-frame clones and lacks some. The table lists under 400,000 clones, 14% of them singletons. Material: central memory CD4+ T cells from blood. These receptors originate from a man between 25 and 39 years old in good health.

The chain couples TRBV5-1 to TRBJ1-2; TRBD1 is a possible D gene (5 bases). The germline V gene encodes CDR1 SGHRS and CDR2 YFSETQ. V was pared by 2 bases and J by 4 bases, with 9 bases between. The CDR3 has 13 amino acids. The CDR3 DNA reads TGCGCCAGCAGCTTTACAGGATCCTATGGCTACACCTTC. Translating gives CASSFTGSYGYTF.

Regarding this clone: The junction differs from germline at one of its ends, possibly a read error. This rearrangement joins TRBV11-1 to TRBJ2-1, with 9 bases matching TRBD1. Germline loops: CDR1 SGHAT, CDR2 FQDESV (reference sequence). The CDR3 has 11 residues. CDR3 DNA sequence: TGTGCCAGCAGCCCAGGAGACAGGGGGGTCTTC. Protein product: CASSPGDRGVF.

This clone has a handful of counts. The genes are TRBV11-2 and TRBJ2-5, with 8 nucleotides matching TRBD2. The CDR3 sequence is 16 residues long. V lost 6 bases, J lost 5 bases, and 14 bases stayed unmatched. The germline V gene encodes CDR1 SGHAT and CDR2 FQNNGV. The CDR3 spells CASSRTSPILQETQYF. CDR3 nucleotide sequence: TGTGCCAGCAGTCGGACTAGCCCCATATTGCAGGAGACCCAGTACTTC.

The V call is TRBV11-3, the J call TRBJ1-2, with D uncertain. Germline-derived CDR1 and CDR2 are SGHNT and YENEEA. Trimming took 0 bases from V and 7 from J, leaving 9 bases between them. The CDR3 is 13 residues long. CDR3: CASSLESGRGYTF. Here the CDR3 DNA reads TGTGCCAGCAGCTTAGAGTCCGGTCGTGGCTACACCTTC.

This clone was recorded many times. The genes are TRBV9 and TRBJ2-7; 9 bases agree with TRBD2. Trimming cost V 4 bases and J 7 bases; bases outside gene matches: 12. CDR1 is SGDLS and CDR2 is YYNGEE in the germline V gene. The CDR3 sequence is 15 residues long. CDR3 bases: TGTGCCAGCAGCCCTACGGGACTAGCTACCCGTGAGCAGTACTTC. It is translated as CASSPTGLATREQYF.

This clone came up a few times. The V call is TRBV18, the J call TRBJ1-5; 9 positions agree with TRBD1. Germline V lookup: CDR1 KGHSH, CDR2 LQKENI. The CDR3 has 16 amino acids. Germline trimming cut 3 bases from V and 1 base from J; bases unmatched to any gene: 4. This CDR3 is CASSPTGGGSNQPQHF. The CDR3 coding sequence is TGTGCCAGCTCACCGACAGGGGGGGGGAGCAATCAGCCCCAGCATTTT.

The chain carries TRBV18 and TRBJ1-2, with 8 nucleotides matching TRBD1. V shed 2 bases and J 7 bases; nucleotides not matched to a gene: 12. CDR1 and CDR2 (germline): KGHSH, LQKENI. The CDR3 loop spans 16 amino acids. The CDR3 coding sequence is TGTGCCAGCTCACCAGAGGGGACATGGACAGGGTCTGGCTACACCTTC. Amino acid sequence: CASSPEGTWTGSGYTF.

This clone has just a few counts. This chain joins TRBV18 and TRBJ1-1; D not certain. V lost 3 bases and J lost 2, with 13 bases in between. The CDR3 has 15 amino acids. Germline CDR1 and CDR2: KGHSH and LQKENI. The CDR3 coding sequence is TGTGCCAGCTCACCCGAACTGATTGATAACACTGAAGCTTTCTTT. It translates to CASSPELIDNTEAFF.

This chain joins TRBV27 and TRBJ2-7, with D possibly TRBD1 on 6 matching bases. The CDR3 extends over 15 amino acids. Germline V gene lookup returns CDR1 MNHEY and CDR2 SMNVEV (reference sequence). V gave up 6 bases and J gave up 5 bases, with 20 bases separating them. The CDR3 reads CASRPTGSRLHEQYF. The CDR3 nucleotides read TGTGCCAGCAGGCCAACAGGGTCCCGTCTCCACGAGCAGTACTTC.

This clone has ten or more counts. The chain is built from TRBV7-2 and TRBJ2-1; tentatively, D is TRBD2 (6 bases). CDR1 is SGHTA, CDR2 FQGNSA, per germline. This CDR3 has 15 residues. V lost 5 bases to trimming and J lost 10 bases, with 21 bases between them. CDR3 nucleotide sequence: TGTGCCAGCAGCGTGACGGGACTCCTCGAAGGCGAGCAGTTCTTC. Translated: CASSVTGLLEGEQFF. The full variable domain, its missing parts supplied by reference TRBV7-2 and TRBJ2-1, is GAGVSQSPSNKVTEKGKDVELRCDPISGHTALYWYRQSLGQGLEFLIYFQGNSAPDKSGLPSDRFSAERTGGSVSTLTIQRTQQEDSAVYLCASSVTGLLEGEQFFGPGTRLTVL.